Following are 6 T cell receptor beta chains from one sample sequenced in a study of blood T cell repertoires in COVID-19. Sequenced by immunoSEQ multiplex PCR; TCRdb stores in-frame clones only, minus some. The table shows under 450,000 clones, with around 88% occurring only once. Sequenced material: peripheral blood. All receptors derive from a woman aged 45-60 years with COVID-19, enrolled during active disease.

V and J are TRBV7-9 and TRBJ1-2, with TRBD1 as a possible D gene (5 bases). The CDR3 contains 15 residues. Trimming shortened V by 5 bases and J by 6 bases, and 19 bases separated the two germline ends. The germline V gene encodes CDR1 SEHNR and CDR2 FQNEAQ (reference sequence). CDR3 amino acids: CASSPRRGRDDGYTF. DNA of the CDR3: TGTGCCAGCAGCCCCCGGAGGGGACGGGATGATGGCTACACCTTC. Based on the CDR3 plus reference TRBV7-9 and TRBJ1-2, the full variable domain is DTGVSQNPRHKITKRGQNVTFRCDPISEHNRLYWYRQTLGQGPEFLTYFQNEAQLEKSRLLSDRFSAERPKGSFSTLEIQRTEQGDSAMYLCASSPRRGRDDGYTFGSGTRLTVV.

V is TRBV19 and J is TRBJ2-3, with 15 bases matching TRBD2. The CDR3 loop spans 19 amino acids. Germline trimming cut 4 bases from V and 6 bases from J; bases unmatched to any gene: 14. Germline CDR1 reads LNHDA; CDR2 reads SQIVND (reference sequence). CDR3 in amino acids: CASSTGLAGGPPLGDTQYF. As DNA, the CDR3 is TGTGCCAGTAGTACGGGACTAGCGGGGGGCCCACCCTTGGGTGATACGCAGTATTTT.

This rearrangement joins TRBV12-5 to TRBJ2-3; no reliable D call. The CDR3 sequence is 16 residues long. Per germline, CDR1 LGHNT and CDR2 FRNRAP. Trimming took off 2 bases at V and 0 bases at J, with 12 bases between the two ends. In DNA, the CDR3 is TGTGCTAGTGGTTTGTACCCACTCCCTAGCACAGATACGCAGTATTTT. It specifies CASGLYPLPSTDTQYF.

This chain links TRBV7-2 with TRBJ1-1, with TRBD1 as a possible D gene (6 bases). CDR3 length: 14 amino acids. With 5 bases removed from V and 3 bases from J, the gap between germline ends came to 13 bases. Germline V gives CDR1 SGHTA, CDR2 FQGNSA. DNA for the CDR3: TGTGCCAGCAGCCTCCAGGGGCTTTACACTGAAGCTTTCTTT. The encoded protein is CASSLQGLYTEAFF.

The chain couples TRBV11-3 to TRBJ2-1, with 9 bases matching TRBD2. Trimming took 2 bases from V and 9 from J; bases not matched to a gene: 11. The CDR3 is 16 residues long. The V gene's germline CDR1 is SGHNT and CDR2 YENEEA. CDR3 sequence reads: CASSLTGSGGRAEQFF. In DNA form, the CDR3 reads TGTGCCAGCAGCTTAACGGGCAGCGGGGGGCGGGCTGAGCAGTTCTTC. The full variable domain, completed using reference TRBV11-3 and TRBJ2-1, is EAGVVQSPRYKIIEKKQPVAFWCNPISGHNTLYWYLQNLGQGPELLIRYENEEAVDDSQLPKDRFSAERLKGVDSTLKIQPAELGDSAVYLCASSLTGSGGRAEQFFGPGTRLTVL.

This clone is a singleton in its sample. The rearrangement links TRBV30 to TRBJ1-2; the match to TRBD1 covers 7 bases. Losses at the gene ends were 3 bases for V and 4 bases for J; bases not matched to a gene: 8. This CDR3 has 14 residues. The germline CDR1 and CDR2 sequences are GTSNPN and SVGIG (reference sequence). CDR3 region: CAWRDETGIYGYTF. As DNA, the CDR3 is TGTGCCTGGAGGGATGAGACAGGGATCTATGGCTACACCTTC.